This is a list of T cell receptor beta chains from one sample in a study of cytomegalovirus exposure and HLA in healthy donors. The method was immunoSEQ multiplex PCR; TCRdb's version includes in-frame clones alone and lacks a portion of them. The sample lists about 90,000 clones, around 80% occurring once. Sequencing input: PBMCs. Every receptor here comes from a man aged 30 to 45 in good health and CMV-seronegative. Each CDR3 is given with its conserved first and last residue. D genes are given only for firm matches. Part of the rows lack a size; the others show once, few, many or a class for expanded clones.

DNA,CDR3,J,D,size,V
TGTGCCAGCTCATCGTCCCGGGGATACGAGCAGTACTTC,CASSSSRGYEQYF,TRBJ2-7,-,-,TRBV18
TGTGCCAGCAGCCGACTCGGAGCGGAGACCTTGGGTGAGCAGTTCTTC,CASSRLGAETLGEQFF,TRBJ2-1,-,once,TRBV14
TGTGCCAGTAGTATTGGGCAGGGGGGCTACGAGCAGTACTTC,CASSIGQGGYEQYF,TRBJ2-7,-,-,TRBV19
TGTGCCAGCAGCGCGATTCGGGGGGGTTACAATGAGCAGTTCTTC,CASSAIRGGYNEQFF,TRBJ2-1,TRBD2,once,TRBV5-6
TGTGCCAGCAGCTCACACTATACAGGGGATCAGCCCCAGCATTTT,CASSSHYTGDQPQHF,TRBJ1-5,TRBD1,-,TRBV7-2
TGTGCCAGCAGCAACCTCACGGGGTATGACACCGGGGAGCTGTTTTTT,CASSNLTGYDTGELFF,TRBJ2-2,-,-,TRBV5-6
TGTGCCATCAGTGACCCGGGAGCAACTAATGAAAAACTGTTTTTT,CAISDPGATNEKLFF,TRBJ1-4,-,-,TRBV10-3
TGTGCCAGCAGCATCAGGAACAGGGGGCGATGGGCCAATGAGCAGTTCTTC,CASSIRNRGRWANEQFF,TRBJ2-1,TRBD1,once,TRBV7-8
TGTGCCAGTAGACAGTTGGCTAGCAATCAGCCCCAGCATTTT,CASRQLASNQPQHF,TRBJ1-5,-,-,TRBV19
TGTGCCAGCTCACCGTTGGGGACAGGACACAATGAGCAGTTCTTC,CASSPLGTGHNEQFF,TRBJ2-1,TRBD1,-,TRBV18
TGTGCCAGCAGCGTAGAACAGTCGCGGGCCAACGTCCTGACTTTC,CASSVEQSRANVLTF,TRBJ2-6,-,-,TRBV9
TGTGCCAGCAGCCAAGTGGCCGATAACACTGAAGCTTTCTTT,CASSQVADNTEAFF,TRBJ1-1,-,-,TRBV4-2
TGTGCCATCAGTGAGTCCCCGTACGAGCAGTACTTC,CAISESPYEQYF,TRBJ2-7,-,-,TRBV10-3
TGTGCCAGCTCCCCCTCGGACAGGTGGGGACAGCAGTACTTC,CASSPSDRWGQQYF,TRBJ2-7,TRBD1,few,TRBV18
TGTGCCAGCAGTTGGGACAGTGGTTCCTACGAGCAGTACTTC,CASSWDSGSYEQYF,TRBJ2-7,TRBD1,-,TRBV6-1
TGCGCCAGCAGCTGGCGGGACCAAGAGACCCAGTACTTC,CASSWRDQETQYF,TRBJ2-5,-,-,TRBV5-1
TGTGCCAGCAGTTTGTGGAGGGCCGACGACGGCAATCAGCCCCAGCATTTT,CASSLWRADDGNQPQHF,TRBJ1-5,-,-,TRBV28
TGTGCCAGCAGCGTGGGAGGACAGGGGGAGTGGGCGGGCCAAGAGACCCAGTACTTC,CASSVGGQGEWAGQETQYF,TRBJ2-5,TRBD1,-,TRBV4-2
TGTGCCAGCAGTTTAGGTGTGGGGCAGGGTTGGGGCGAGCAGTACTTC,CASSLGVGQGWGEQYF,TRBJ2-7,-,-,TRBV27
TGTGCCAGCAGTGAAGTTTTCCCCGGGCGGGGTAACACCGGGGAGCTGTTTTTT,CASSEVFPGRGNTGELFF,TRBJ2-2,-,once,TRBV6-1
TGCGCCAGCAGCCTTGACAGCCCAAATGAAAAACTGTTTTTT,CASSLDSPNEKLFF,TRBJ1-4,-,medium-sized,TRBV5-1
TGTGCCAGCTCACCTAGTGATGACTATGGCTACACCTTC,CASSPSDDYGYTF,TRBJ1-2,-,-,TRBV18
TGTGCCAGCAGCCTCACGACAGACAATGAGCAGTTCTTC,CASSLTTDNEQFF,TRBJ2-1,-,-,TRBV7-9
TGTGCCAGCAGTGACTCCGGGGGGGCATCAGATACGCAGTATTTT,CASSDSGGASDTQYF,TRBJ2-3,TRBD2,-,TRBV6-4
TGTGCCAGCAGGTGGTCCCCAGACACGGCCTTGTACGAGCAGTACTTC,CASRWSPDTALYEQYF,TRBJ2-7,-,-,TRBV7-8
TGCGCCAGCAGCTTGGGTTCGGGAAGTGGGTCTGAAGCTTTCTTT,CASSLGSGSGSEAFF,TRBJ1-1,-,once,TRBV5-1
TGCGCCAGCAGCTTAACCCAGGGTATGGGGACAGATACGCAGTATTTT,CASSLTQGMGTDTQYF,TRBJ2-3,-,-,TRBV5-1